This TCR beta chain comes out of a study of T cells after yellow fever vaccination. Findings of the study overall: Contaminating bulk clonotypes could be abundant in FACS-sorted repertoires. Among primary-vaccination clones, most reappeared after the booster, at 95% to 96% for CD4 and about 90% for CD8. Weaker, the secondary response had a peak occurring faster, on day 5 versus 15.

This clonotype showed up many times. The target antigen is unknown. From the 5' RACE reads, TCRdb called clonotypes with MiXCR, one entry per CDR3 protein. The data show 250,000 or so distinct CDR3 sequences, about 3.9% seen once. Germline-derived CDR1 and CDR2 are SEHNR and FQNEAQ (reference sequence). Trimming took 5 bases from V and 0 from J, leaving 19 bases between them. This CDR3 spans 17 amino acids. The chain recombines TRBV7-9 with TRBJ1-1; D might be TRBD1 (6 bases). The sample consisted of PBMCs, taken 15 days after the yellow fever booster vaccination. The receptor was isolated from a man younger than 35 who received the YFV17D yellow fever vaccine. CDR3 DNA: TGTGCCAGCAGCCCCCCTGAGGCAGGGGACATGAACACTGAAGCTTTCTTT. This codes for CASSPPEAGDMNTEAFF.